This TCR beta chain is from a study of T cells in Graves' hyperthyroidism and ophthalmopathy. V lost 8 bases, J lost 3 bases, and 14 bases stayed unmatched. CDR3 length equals 18 residues. The germline V gene encodes CDR1 KGHSH and CDR2 LQKENI. Amplification yielded TCR beta CDR3 regions, with RNA transcripts as the source. The study used the HTBI primer set for a first-round RT-PCR of the TCR CDR3. Via MiXCR, TCRdb re-called the multiplex PCR reads, giving one row per CDR3 protein. The repertoire has fewer than 650,000 distinct CDR3 sequences, 13% to 15% of them found once; the top ten carry roughly 7.1%.

The chain is built from TRBV18 and TRBJ1-5, with 12 bases aligning to TRBD1. The sequence was obtained from a woman under 30 with Graves' ophthalmopathy. Input material: blood. CDR3 amino acids: CASRPSGTGGQNNQPQHF. The DNA for the CDR3 is TGTGCCAGCCGACCATCCGGGACAGGGGGCCAAAACAATCAGCCCCAGCATTTT.